This T cell receptor (beta chain) was retrieved from a study of T cell responses to AZD1222 COVID-19 vaccine. With respect to this clone: Its specificity is unknown.

Study-level results: Just a handful of AZD1222 recipients tested seropositive at baseline.

The CDR3 totals 14 residues. Trimming took off 2 bases at V and 3 bases at J, with 11 bases between the two ends. Germline V lookup: CDR1 SGHAT, CDR2 FQDESV (reference sequence). The repertoire was sequenced with immunoSEQ multiplex PCR; TCRdb's copy has only in-frame clones and lacks some. The sample shows some 150,000 clones, over 80% of them seen only once. The receptor comes from an adult who received the AZD1222 COVID-19 vaccine. The V gene is TRBV11-1, the J gene TRBJ2-7; a possible D gene is TRBD1 (8 bases). The starting material was peripheral blood, obtained 28 days after the second AZD1222 dose. The CDR3 DNA sequence: TGTGCCAGCAGCTTAAACAGGGGGGGCTACGAGCAGTACTTC. Its protein product is CASSLNRGGYEQYF.